This T cell receptor beta chain was sequenced during a study of shared clonotypes between healthy human individuals. Here immunoSEQ multiplex PCR was the method, and the copy in TCRdb shows in-frame clones only, minus some. The sample lists approximately 1.4 million clones, 95% to 99% occurring once. The CDR3 runs to 15 residues. Trimming removed 0 bases from V and 3 bases from J, with 9 bases in between. CDR1 is MNHNS, CDR2 SASEGT, per germline. The rearrangement uses TRBV6-1 and TRBJ1-5; no firm D call. This TCR came from a man aged 25 to 40 in good health. Sequencing was carried out using naive CD4+ T cells sorted from blood. The subset was: CD45RA+ positively selected. The CDR3 protein is CASSEAGGLNQPQHF. The CDR3 DNA follows: TGTGCCAGCAGTGAAGCGGGAGGCCTCAATCAGCCCCAGCATTTT.